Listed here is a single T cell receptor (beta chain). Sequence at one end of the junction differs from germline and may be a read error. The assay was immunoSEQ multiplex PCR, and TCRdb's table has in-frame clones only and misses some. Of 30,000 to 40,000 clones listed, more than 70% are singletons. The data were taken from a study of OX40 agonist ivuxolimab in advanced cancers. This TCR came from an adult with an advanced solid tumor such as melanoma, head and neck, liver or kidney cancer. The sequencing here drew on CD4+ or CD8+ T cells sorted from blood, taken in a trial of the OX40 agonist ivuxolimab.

For the CDR3, the DNA is TGTGCCAGCAGCCCCGATAACATTAGCGGGAGTAGGCATTTT. Translating it yields CASSPDNISGSRHF. The chain is built from TRBV7-6 and TRBJ2-3; 9 bases match TRBD2. The CDR3 length is 14 residues. Germline CDR1 reads SGHVS; CDR2 reads FNYEAQ.